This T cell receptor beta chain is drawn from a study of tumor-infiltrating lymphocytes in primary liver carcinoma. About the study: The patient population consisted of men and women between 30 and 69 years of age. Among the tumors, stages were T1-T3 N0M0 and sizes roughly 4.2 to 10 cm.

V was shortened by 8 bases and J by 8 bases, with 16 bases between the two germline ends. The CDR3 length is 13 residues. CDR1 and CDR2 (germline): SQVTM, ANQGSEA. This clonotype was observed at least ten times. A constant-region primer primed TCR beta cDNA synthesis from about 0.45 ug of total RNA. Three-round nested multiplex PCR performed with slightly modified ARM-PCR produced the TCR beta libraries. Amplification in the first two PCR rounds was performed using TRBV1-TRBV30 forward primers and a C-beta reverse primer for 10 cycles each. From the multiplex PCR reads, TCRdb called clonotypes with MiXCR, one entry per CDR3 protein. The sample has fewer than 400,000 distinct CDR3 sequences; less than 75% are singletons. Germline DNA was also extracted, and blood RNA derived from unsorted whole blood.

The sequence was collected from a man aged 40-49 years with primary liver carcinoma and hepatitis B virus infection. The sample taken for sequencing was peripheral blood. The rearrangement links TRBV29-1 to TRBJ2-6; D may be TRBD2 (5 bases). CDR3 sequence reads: CSTRTGSSNVLTF. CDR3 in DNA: TGCAGCACCCGGACGGGGAGTTCCAACGTCCTGACTTTC.